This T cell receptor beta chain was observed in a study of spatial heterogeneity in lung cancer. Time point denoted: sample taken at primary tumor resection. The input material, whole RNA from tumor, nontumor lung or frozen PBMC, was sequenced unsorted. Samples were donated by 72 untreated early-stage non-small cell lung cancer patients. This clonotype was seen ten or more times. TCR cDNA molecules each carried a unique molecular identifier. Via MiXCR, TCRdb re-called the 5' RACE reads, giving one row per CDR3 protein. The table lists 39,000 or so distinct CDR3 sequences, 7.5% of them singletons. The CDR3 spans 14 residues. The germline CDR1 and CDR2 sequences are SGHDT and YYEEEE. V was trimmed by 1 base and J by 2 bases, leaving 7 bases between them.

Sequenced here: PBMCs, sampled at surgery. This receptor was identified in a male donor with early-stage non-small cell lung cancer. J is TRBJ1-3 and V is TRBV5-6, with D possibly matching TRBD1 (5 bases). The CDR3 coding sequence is TGTGCCAGCAGCTTGTGGGGACCTGGAAACACCATATATTTT. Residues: CASSLWGPGNTIYF.